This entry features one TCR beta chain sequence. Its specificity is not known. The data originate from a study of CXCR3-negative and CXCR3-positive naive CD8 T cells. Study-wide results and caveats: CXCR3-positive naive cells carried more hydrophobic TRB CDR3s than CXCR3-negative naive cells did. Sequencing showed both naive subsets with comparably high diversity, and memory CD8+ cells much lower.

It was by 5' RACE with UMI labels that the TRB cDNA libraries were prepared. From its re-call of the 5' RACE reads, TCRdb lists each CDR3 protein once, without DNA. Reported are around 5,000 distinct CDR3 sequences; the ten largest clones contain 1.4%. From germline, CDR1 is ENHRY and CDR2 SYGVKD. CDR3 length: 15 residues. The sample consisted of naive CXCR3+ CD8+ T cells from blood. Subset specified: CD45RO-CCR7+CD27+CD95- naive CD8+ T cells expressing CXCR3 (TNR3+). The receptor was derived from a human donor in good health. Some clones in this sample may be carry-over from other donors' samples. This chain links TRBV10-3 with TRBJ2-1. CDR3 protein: CAISEVEQGYNEQFF.